Listed here is a single T cell receptor beta chain. Sequenced by immunoSEQ multiplex PCR; TCRdb stores in-frame clones only, minus some. The sample yields about 17,000 clones, about 89% seen once. This sample stems from a study of control samples from healthy donors and cancer patients. The CDR3 spans 12 residues. From germline, CDR1 is SEHNR and CDR2 FQNEAQ (reference sequence). Trimming stripped 3 bases from V and 7 bases from J, with 9 bases between. The sequenced sample consisted of PBMCs. The receptor was isolated from a man in his 60s with head and neck cancer. This chain joins TRBV7-9 and TRBJ2-5; no firm D call. The DNA for the CDR3 is TGTGCCAGCAGCTTTGCTATTGGGACCCAGTACTTC. It yields the protein CASSFAIGTQYF.